This entry lists 23 T cell receptor beta chains sequenced from one sample in a study of graft-versus-host responses after intestinal transplantation. Antigens for these TCRs are unknown. Sequencing used immunoSEQ multiplex PCR; TCRdb keeps in-frame clones, though not all of them. The data contain 85,000 to 100,000 clones, 80% to 95% of them singletons. Sample: unstimulated CD4+ T cells sorted from spleen or lymph node cells, taken before transplant. Receptor source: a human donor who was the organ donor for an intestinal transplant.

This clone was observed a single time. The CDR3 sequence is CASSEGSWGGSGGYTF. As DNA, the CDR3 is TGTGCCAGCAGTGAGGGGTCCTGGGGAGGGAGTGGTGGCTACACCTTC. The chain uses TRBV28 and TRBJ1-2; D may be TRBD1 (5 bases). The length of the CDR3 is 16 residues. Germline assignment: CDR1 MDHEN and CDR2 SYDVKM. Trimming shortened V by 5 bases and J by 7 bases, and 23 bases separated the two germline ends.

This rearrangement joins TRBV6-6 to TRBJ2-7; 9 bases line up with TRBD2. The CDR3 is 13 amino acids. The germline CDR1 and CDR2 sequences are MNHNY and SVGAGI (reference sequence). V gave up 7 bases and J gave up 2 bases; unmatched junction bases: 3. In DNA, the CDR3 is TGTGCCAGCACTCCTAGCGGGACCTACGAGCAGTACTTC. It is translated as CASTPSGTYEQYF.

This chain uses TRBV5-4 with TRBJ2-5, with D possibly being TRBD2 (5 bases). Germline V gives CDR1 SGHNT, CDR2 YYREEE (reference sequence). V gave up 2 bases and J gave up 5 bases, with 13 bases separating them. This CDR3 contains 14 residues. The CDR3 coding sequence is TGTGCCAGCAGCTTAGGGCGGCCGGGGGAGACCCAGTACTTC. Translating gives CASSLGRPGETQYF.

The V call is TRBV27, the J call TRBJ2-2; perhaps TRBD2 as D (5 bases). Trimming took off 5 bases at V and 4 bases at J, with 17 bases between the two ends. CDR1 and CDR2 from the germline V gene are MNHEY and SMNVEV (reference sequence). This CDR3 spans 16 amino acids. CDR3 DNA sequence: TGTGCCAGCAGTGCAAGACTAAGTGGGTTCACCGGGGAGCTGTTTTTT. Translated, it gives CASSARLSGFTGELFF.

The V gene is TRBV18, the J gene TRBJ1-1, with no clear D. Looked up from germline, CDR1 is KGHSH and CDR2 is LQKENI. The V end lost 3 bases, the J end lost 8 bases, and 13 bases lay between the germline ends. This CDR3 region has 13 residues. CDR3 sequence: CASSPTIEREAFF. The CDR3 DNA follows: TGTGCCAGCTCACCCACTATAGAGAGGGAAGCTTTCTTT.

This chain uses TRBV15 with TRBJ1-5; 7 positions agree with TRBD1. Germline CDR1 and CDR2: LNHNV and YYDKDF (reference sequence). The CDR3 is made up of 13 amino acids. Losses at the gene ends were 5 bases for V and 2 bases for J; bases not matched to a gene: 0. CDR3 bases: TGTGCCACCAGCGGACAGGGCAATCAGCCCCAGCATTTT. Translation gives CATSGQGNQPQHF.

CDR3 DNA sequence: TGTGCCTGGAGTTTAGGGGCAAGCTCTGGAAACACCATATATTTT. As protein: CAWSLGASSGNTIYF. V and J are TRBV30 and TRBJ1-3; TRBD1 might be the D (5 bases). Trimming took 2 bases from V and 0 from J, leaving 11 bases between them. This CDR3 contains 15 residues. CDR1 is GTSNPN, CDR2 SVGIG, per germline (reference sequence). The full variable domain, in which reference TRBV30 and TRBJ1-3 provide the parts outside the CDR3, is SQTIHQWPATLVQPVGSPLSLECTVEGTSNPNLYWYRQAAGRGLQLLFYSVGIGQISSEVPQNLSASRPQDRQFILSSKKLLLSDSGFYLCAWSLGASSGNTIYFGEGSWLTVV.

The chain recombines TRBV5-4 with TRBJ2-3; D is perhaps TRBD1 (6 bases). This CDR3 comprises 16 residues. Germline lookup yields CDR1 SGHNT and CDR2 YYREEE (reference sequence). V dropped 3 bases and J dropped 3 bases, with 17 bases sitting between them. The DNA for the CDR3 is TGTGCCAGCAGCTCTGGTGGGGGCTTACCGACAGATACGCAGTATTTT. Amino acid sequence: CASSSGGGLPTDTQYF.

This chain joins TRBV7-9 and TRBJ2-7; the match to TRBD2 covers 8 bases. V lost 5 bases to trimming and J lost 4 bases; unmatched junction nucleotides: 10. In germline, CDR1 is SEHNR, CDR2 FQNEAQ (reference sequence). This CDR3 has 15 amino acids. The CDR3 protein is CASSPGGNGAYEQYF. The CDR3 bases are TGTGCCAGCAGCCCGGGGGGGAATGGGGCATACGAGCAGTACTTC.

The CDR3 DNA reads as TGTGCCAGCTCGGGGGGGCCCTACGAGCAGTACTTC. Its protein product is CASSGGPYEQYF. The chain employs TRBV6-5 and TRBJ2-7; 8 bases align to TRBD2. Germline V gene sequence: CDR1 MNHEY, CDR2 SVGAGI. The V and J ends lost 8 bases and 2 bases, in that order; junction bases with no gene match: 2. CDR3 length: 12 residues.

V usage is TRBV9 and J usage is TRBJ2-2, with D perhaps TRBD2 (5 bases). The germline CDR1 and CDR2 sequences are SGDLS and YYNGEE. CDR3 size: 15 residues. V was pared by 5 bases and J by 8 bases, with 19 bases between. CDR3 DNA: TGTGCCAGCAGTGATAGGACTCCCCCTAAAGGGGAGCTGTTTTTT. It yields the protein CASSDRTPPKGELFF.

The chain carries TRBV11-2 and TRBJ2-5; 9 bases are shared with TRBD1. The CDR3 covers 15 residues. CDR1 and CDR2 from the germline V gene are SGHAT and FQNNGV. The junction had 6 bases not matched to a gene; V was cut back by 5 bases and J by 2 bases. CDR3 DNA: TGTGCCAGCAGCATTTCGACAGGGGGGCAAGAGACCCAGTACTTC. This encodes CASSISTGGQETQYF.

CDR3 sequence: CASSPRGSSTYNEQFF. The CDR3 DNA is TGTGCCAGCTCACCAAGGGGCAGCTCTACTTACAATGAGCAGTTCTTC. The V and J genes are TRBV18 and TRBJ2-1, with D possibly matching TRBD1 (5 bases). CDR1 KGHSH and CDR2 LQKENI come from the germline V gene. The CDR3 spans 16 residues. V was clipped by 2 bases and J by 4 bases, with 15 bases between them.

V is TRBV28 and J is TRBJ2-7; 12 nucleotides align to TRBD2. This CDR3 is built from 15 residues. In germline, CDR1 is MDHEN, CDR2 SYDVKM. Germline trimming cut 7 bases from V and 3 bases from J; bases unmatched to any gene: 7. As DNA, the CDR3 is TGTGCCAGCAATGAGCTAGCGGGAGGGGTCTACGAGCAGTACTTC. This encodes CASNELAGGVYEQYF. The whole variable domain, remainder taken from reference TRBV28 and TRBJ2-7, is DVKVTQSSRYLVKRTGEKVFLECVQDMDHENMFWYRQDPGLGLRLIYFSYDVKMKEKGDIPEGYSVSREKKERFSLILESASTNQTSMYLCASNELAGGVYEQYFGPGTRLTVT.

CDR3 coding DNA: TGTGCCAGCAGTTCAGGACAGGGGGCGCCGGAGACCCAGTACTTC. Protein sequence: CASSSGQGAPETQYF. This chain joins TRBV28 and TRBJ2-5; 11 positions match TRBD1. Per germline, CDR1 MDHEN and CDR2 SYDVKM. The length of the CDR3 is 15 residues. J was trimmed by 5 bases and V by 4 bases; bases with no gene match: 6.

CDR3 amino acids: CAISGPSGSIAGELFF. In nucleotides, the CDR3 is TGTGCCATCAGCGGTCCTAGCGGGAGTATAGCCGGGGAGCTGTTTTTT. The V gene is TRBV10-3, the J gene TRBJ2-2; 10 nucleotides line up with TRBD2. Germline V gene sequence: CDR1 ENHRY, CDR2 SYGVKD. The V segment lost 6 bases and the J segment 6 bases; nucleotides outside the gene matches: 10. The CDR3 consists of 16 residues.

The rearrangement joins TRBV25-1 to TRBJ2-3, with TRBD2 identical over 8 bases. Trimming cost V 1 base and J 10 bases; bases outside gene matches: 13. Looked up from germline, CDR1 is MGHDK and CDR2 is SYGVNS. The CDR3 runs to 16 residues. The CDR3 loop is CASSESHGGEWVSQYF. CDR3 coding DNA: TGTGCCAGCAGTGAATCTCACGGGGGGGAATGGGTGTCGCAGTATTTT. The entire variable domain, with the rest obtained from reference TRBV25-1 and TRBJ2-3, is as follows: EADIYQTPRYLVIGTGKKITLECSQTMGHDKMYWYQQDPGMELHLIHYSYGVNSTEKGDLSSESTVSRIRTEHFPLTLESARPSHTSQYLCASSESHGGEWVSQYFGPGTRLTVL.

The J gene is TRBJ2-7, the V gene TRBV11-1; perhaps TRBD2 as D (6 bases). This CDR3 is built from 13 residues. The germline CDR1 and CDR2 sequences are SGHAT and FQDESV (reference sequence). V was shortened by 4 bases and J by 6 bases, with 13 bases between the two germline ends. The CDR3 region is CASSSLLASEQYF. The CDR3 coding sequence is TGTGCCAGCAGCTCACTCCTAGCGAGCGAGCAGTACTTC.

The chain couples TRBV1 to TRBJ2-1; the D call TRBD2 from the table was never checked on the DNA. TRBV1 is a pseudogene. CDR3 size: 15 residues. The CDR3 coding sequence is TGCACCAGCAGCCAATGGCGGGGCCCACACAATGAGCAGTTCTTC. It specifies CTSSQWRGPHNEQFF.

CDR3 residues: CASSLGGTGPTDTQYF. As DNA, the CDR3 is TGCGCCAGCAGCTTGGGGGGGACAGGGCCTACAGATACGCAGTATTTT. The chain employs TRBV5-1 and TRBJ2-3; 9 positions match TRBD1. Germline V gene data show CDR1 as SGHRS and CDR2 as YFSETQ. With V trimmed by 0 bases and J by 3 bases, 5 bases remained unmatched. CDR3 length: 16 amino acids.

The CDR3 sequence is CASSLQGTEAFF. DNA for the CDR3: TGCGCCAGCAGCCTACAGGGAACTGAAGCTTTCTTT. The chain carries TRBV5-1 and TRBJ1-1; TRBD1 might be the D (6 bases). Germline CDR1 is SGHRS and CDR2 is YFSETQ. The CDR3 loop spans 12 amino acids. V shed 4 bases and J shed 5 bases, with 9 bases lying between them.

The chain is built from TRBV7-9 and TRBJ2-3; 7 nucleotides line up with TRBD2. Germline assignment: CDR1 SEHNR and CDR2 FQNEAQ (reference sequence). The junction had 6 bases not matched to a gene; V was cut back by 2 bases and J by 4 bases. This CDR3 comprises 15 residues. CDR3 coding DNA: TGTGCCAGCAGCTTAAGCTGGCGGGAGTCAGATACGCAGTATTTT. It encodes CASSLSWRESDTQYF.

In this sample, this clone turned up once. The chain employs TRBV28 and TRBJ2-7; the match to TRBD1 covers 9 bases. The junction had 9 bases not matched to a gene; V was cut back by 5 bases and J by 4 bases. The CDR3 spans 15 residues. Germline V lookup: CDR1 MDHEN, CDR2 SYDVKM. The CDR3 bases are TGTGCCAGCAGTAGGGCCGGGACAGGGATGTACGAGCAGTACTTC. Residues: CASSRAGTGMYEQYF.